This entry lists 27 T cell receptor beta chains sequenced from one sample in a study of T cells in Graves' hyperthyroidism and ophthalmopathy. The CDR3 regions of TCR beta were amplified from RNA transcripts. A set of HTBI primers served as the primers for a first-round RT-PCR of the TCR CDR3. TCRdb ran MiXCR on the multiplex PCR reads and lists one entry per CDR3 protein. The sample lists about 620,000 distinct CDR3 sequences, around 15% seen once, with 3.8% in the top ten. The sample taken for sequencing was blood. The receptors stem from a woman in her 30s with Graves' hyperthyroidism.

This clonotype was recorded at least ten times. The chain couples TRBV28 to TRBJ2-1; 9 nucleotides line up with TRBD2. Germline values: CDR1 MDHEN, CDR2 SYDVKM. The ends lost 5 bases at V and 7 bases at J; junction bases unmatched: 9. CDR3 length: 15 amino acids. As DNA, the CDR3 is TGTGCCAGCAGTCCCGCGGGAGGGCCACGGAATGAGCAGTTCTTC. Protein product: CASSPAGGPRNEQFF.

This clonotype was counted many times. The rearrangement links TRBV7-8 to TRBJ2-7; D unclear. The CDR3 runs to 15 residues. The germline V and J ends were trimmed by 1 base and 2 bases, with 12 bases remaining between them. Germline V lookup: CDR1 SGHVS, CDR2 FQNEAQ. The CDR3 coding sequence is TGTGCCAGCAGCTTAGTACCAGCTCGAGCCTACGAGCAGTACTTC. Amino acids: CASSLVPARAYEQYF.

The chain links TRBV11-3 to TRBJ2-7; 10 bases fit TRBD1. V was clipped by 3 bases and J by 3 bases; unmatched bases: 8. CDR3 length: 16 amino acids. The germline gives CDR1 SGHNT, CDR2 YENEEA. CDR3 sequence: CASSFRQGARVYEQYF. The CDR3 region has the DNA TGTGCCAGCAGCTTCCGACAGGGGGCGAGGGTCTACGAGCAGTACTTC.

The V call is TRBV5-1, the J call TRBJ2-1; TRBD2 agrees at 12 bases. There are 15 residues in the CDR3. In germline, CDR1 is SGHRS, CDR2 YFSETQ. V was pared by 4 bases and J by 8 bases, with 7 bases of the junction left unmatched. CDR3 DNA: TGCGCCAGCAGCAAAACTAGCGGGAGGTTCGATGAGCAGTTCTTC. Encoded protein: CASSKTSGRFDEQFF.

This clonotype was seen a handful of times. The chain recombines TRBV27 with TRBJ2-7, with D perhaps TRBD1 (5 bases). CDR1 is MNHEY, CDR2 SMNVEV, per germline (reference sequence). This CDR3 has 14 residues. Trimming took 6 bases from V and 3 from J, leaving 15 bases between them. The CDR3 sequence: CASRRQYSLYEQYF. In nucleotides, the CDR3 is TGTGCCAGCAGACGACAGTACTCCCTCTACGAGCAGTACTTC.

The chain combines TRBV10-3 with TRBJ2-3; D is undetermined. The V end was cut by 3 bases, the J end by 3 bases, with 10 bases between. The CDR3 contains 14 residues. Germline lookup yields CDR1 ENHRY and CDR2 SYGVKD. CDR3: CAISERVDTDTQYF. In nucleotides, the CDR3 is TGTGCCATCAGTGAAAGGGTAGATACAGATACGCAGTATTTT.

This clonotype was observed a few times. The CDR3: CASSRRGAPYNEQFF. The CDR3, as DNA: TGTGCCAGCAGCCGCCGGGGGGCGCCGTACAATGAGCAGTTCTTC. The V call is TRBV3-1, the J call TRBJ2-1, with a tentative D call TRBD2 (7 bases). Trimming took off 4 bases at V and 4 bases at J, with 14 bases between the two ends. Germline V CDR1 and CDR2: LGHDT, YNNKEL (reference sequence). This CDR3 has 15 amino acids.

This chain links TRBV20-1 with TRBJ2-2; 10 nucleotides match TRBD2. V was clipped by 1 base and J by 6 bases; unmatched bases: 8. The CDR3 covers 16 residues. Germline CDR1 DFQATT, CDR2 SNEGSKA (reference sequence). CDR3: CSARGYKGTSAGELFF. Here the CDR3 DNA reads TGCAGTGCTAGAGGTTATAAAGGGACTAGCGCCGGGGAGCTGTTTTTT.

Ten or more counts support this clonotype. The chain employs TRBV5-6 and TRBJ1-5; the match to TRBD1 covers 9 bases. The CDR3 loop spans 14 amino acids. CDR1 SGHDT and CDR2 YYEEEE come from the germline V gene. Unmatched junction bases numbered 8, after V lost 4 bases and J lost 9 bases. CDR3 in DNA: TGTGCCAGCAGCCATGGGACAGGGCTTCGGCCCCAGCATTTT. Protein sequence: CASSHGTGLRPQHF.

In its sample, this clonotype was seen many times. The chain recombines TRBV28 with TRBJ2-1; maybe TRBD2 (6 bases). CDR3 length equals 14 residues. Trimming left V 8 bases short and J 0 bases short, with 11 bases between. Germline V gene sequence: CDR1 MDHEN, CDR2 SYDVKM. The CDR3 region is CASVGGSSYNEQFF. CDR3 bases: TGTGCCAGCGTCGGGGGAAGCTCCTACAATGAGCAGTTCTTC.

Ten or more counts support this clonotype. The rearrangement joins TRBV24-1 to TRBJ2-1; the match to TRBD1 covers 12 bases. Per germline, CDR1 KGHDR and CDR2 SFDVKD. The junction had 3 bases not matched to a gene; V was cut back by 4 bases and J by 6 bases. The CDR3 consists of 15 residues. This CDR3 reads CATSEGQGAPNEQFF. CDR3 nucleotide sequence: TGTGCCACCAGTGAGGGACAGGGGGCCCCCAATGAGCAGTTCTTC.

The chain employs TRBV20-1 and TRBJ2-2; a weak D match, TRBD1 (6 bases). The V end was cut by 6 bases, the J end by 0 bases, with 8 bases between. The CDR3 runs to 13 residues. CDR1 is DFQATT and CDR2 is SNEGSKA in the germline V gene (reference sequence). The CDR3 region is CSARQANTGELFF. The CDR3, as DNA: TGCAGTGCGCGACAGGCGAACACCGGGGAGCTGTTTTTT.

This clonotype was seen ten or more times. The chain uses TRBV4-1 and TRBJ2-3; a weak D match, TRBD1 (6 bases). The length of the CDR3 is 16 residues. V shed 0 bases and J shed 1 base, with 11 bases lying between them. The V gene's germline CDR1 is MGHRA and CDR2 YSYEKL. The CDR3 region is CASSQESGQRTDTQYF. The CDR3 bases are TGCGCCAGCAGCCAAGAGTCCGGACAGCGCACAGATACGCAGTATTTT.

In its sample, this clonotype was seen a few times. The chain recombines TRBV27 with TRBJ2-7, with 8 nucleotides matching TRBD2. V shed 3 bases and J 2 bases; nucleotides not matched to a gene: 6. CDR3 length equals 15 residues. Germline V gene sequence: CDR1 MNHEY, CDR2 SMNVEV (reference sequence). CDR3 coding DNA: TGTGCCAGCAGTTTTGGAGCGGGAGATGCCTACGAGCAGTACTTC. The encoded protein is CASSFGAGDAYEQYF.

At least ten counts were recorded for this clonotype. V and J are TRBV10-3 and TRBJ2-1, with TRBD1 identical over 9 bases. V trimming: 6 bases; J trimming: 4 bases; junction bases outside the gene matches: 7. In germline, CDR1 is ENHRY, CDR2 SYGVKD. This CDR3 is 15 amino acids long. DNA of the CDR3: TGTGCCATCAGGACCGGGACAGGGTCTTACAATGAGCAGTTCTTC. This translates into CAIRTGTGSYNEQFF.

This chain links TRBV12-3 or TRBV12-4 with TRBJ2-7, with TRBD2 matching over 8 bases. J lost 5 bases, V lost 7 bases, and 4 bases had no gene match. The CDR3 length is 12 residues. The CDR3 protein is CASKDGRDEQYF. The CDR3 bases are TGTGCCAGCAAGGACGGGAGGGACGAGCAGTACTTC.

This clonotype has ten or more counts. The chain is built from TRBV11-2 and TRBJ2-1, with a possible D match to TRBD2 (5 bases). This CDR3 is built from 13 residues. Trimming stripped 2 bases from V and 8 bases from J, with 10 bases between. Germline V gives CDR1 SGHAT, CDR2 FQNNGV. The CDR3 DNA sequence: TGTGCCAGCAGCTTAAGTAGCGTATATGAGCAGTTCTTC. Translation gives CASSLSSVYEQFF.

The sample holds a few counts of this clonotype. The chain employs TRBV24-1 and TRBJ2-2; perhaps TRBD1 as D (6 bases). The germline V gene has CDR1 KGHDR and CDR2 SFDVKD. V was pared by 6 bases and J by 4 bases, with 14 bases between. CDR3 length: 15 residues. This CDR3 is CATSTYREGTGELFF. CDR3 sequence (DNA): TGTGCCACCAGTACGTACAGGGAAGGCACCGGGGAGCTGTTTTTT.

This clonotype was detected ten times or more. This rearrangement joins TRBV28 to TRBJ2-3, with 8 bases identical to TRBD2. The CDR3 loop spans 16 amino acids. After removal of 4 bases from V and 2 bases from J, the junction contained 8 bases not matched to a gene. Per the germline V gene, CDR1 is MDHEN and CDR2 is SYDVKM. The CDR3 loop is CASSSPGGPDTDTQYF. DNA of the CDR3: TGTGCCAGCAGTTCCCCGGGAGGGCCTGACACAGATACGCAGTATTTT.

This clonotype has ten or more counts. The gene calls are TRBV20-1 and TRBJ2-7, with 7 bases identical to TRBD1. The CDR3 sequence is 14 residues long. V shed 0 bases and J 1 base; nucleotides not matched to a gene: 3. Looked up from germline, CDR1 is DFQATT and CDR2 is SNEGSKA (reference sequence). In DNA form, the CDR3 reads TGCAGTGCTAGAGAGACGGGACAGTCCTACGAGCAGTACTTC. Translation gives CSARETGQSYEQYF.

The chain carries TRBV27 and TRBJ2-7; 13 bases are shared with TRBD2. The germline V gene has CDR1 MNHEY and CDR2 SMNVEV (reference sequence). CDR3 length: 18 amino acids. V lost 5 bases to trimming and J lost 4 bases; unmatched junction nucleotides: 14. In DNA form, the CDR3 reads TGTGCCAGCAGTCCGCGACTCCGGACTAGCGGGAGTAAGTACGAGCAGTACTTC. It is translated as CASSPRLRTSGSKYEQYF.

The chain is built from TRBV20-1 and TRBJ2-7; 7 bases are shared with TRBD1. The CDR3 consists of 15 residues. With 2 bases clipped from V and 6 bases from J, the junction kept 13 bases outside the gene matches. Germline values: CDR1 DFQATT, CDR2 SNEGSKA (reference sequence). CDR3 sequence reads: CSARPPGQIIREQYF. The DNA of the CDR3 is TGCAGTGCTAGACCTCCGGGACAGATAATACGCGAGCAGTACTTC.

This clonotype occurred many times. The chain uses TRBV6-2 or TRBV6-3 and TRBJ2-7, with 8 positions matching TRBD1. V shed 7 bases, J shed 5 bases, and the junction held 10 bases outside the gene matches. This CDR3 comprises 14 residues. Germline lookup yields CDR1 MNHEY and CDR2 SVGEGT. CDR3 coding DNA: TGTGCCAGCATCCCCCAGGGGGCGGCTCACGAGCAGTACTTC. Translated, it gives CASIPQGAAHEQYF.

This clonotype was seen many times. The chain carries TRBV20-1 and TRBJ2-7; D is unresolved. CDR1 is DFQATT and CDR2 is SNEGSKA in the germline V gene (reference sequence). This CDR3 comprises 11 residues. Written as DNA, the CDR3 is TGCAGCGTCCCTATGCCCCGGGAGCAGTACTTC. It encodes CSVPMPREQYF.

This clonotype was detected many times. The chain combines TRBV12-3 or TRBV12-4 with TRBJ2-7; D is tentatively TRBD1 or TRBD2 (5 bases each). V was pared by 6 bases and J by 2 bases, with 20 bases between. The CDR3 runs to 16 residues. The CDR3 nucleotides are TGTGCCAGCAGCAACTCCGGGACGGTGAGAACCTACGAGCAGTACTTC. This sequence encodes CASSNSGTVRTYEQYF.

V and J are TRBV9 and TRBJ2-1, with D unresolved. This CDR3 is 14 amino acids long. Germline values: CDR1 SGDLS, CDR2 YYNGEE. With 3 bases removed from V and 0 bases from J, the gap between germline ends came to 7 bases. CDR3 amino acids: CASSGHNSYNEQFF. In nucleotides, the CDR3 is TGTGCCAGCAGCGGGCACAACTCCTACAATGAGCAGTTCTTC.

This clonotype was recorded a few times. The J gene is TRBJ2-2, the V gene TRBV7-8; possible D gene TRBD1, 5 bases. Germline lookup yields CDR1 SGHVS and CDR2 FQNEAQ. The V and J ends lost 1 base and 0 bases respectively, with 15 bases between them. This CDR3 contains 18 residues. CDR3 in amino acids: CASSLVPTATPNTGELFF. Written as DNA, the CDR3 is TGTGCCAGCAGCTTAGTCCCGACAGCCACACCGAACACCGGGGAGCTGTTTTTT.